These T cell receptor beta chains were read from a single sample in a study of molecular identifiers for immune sequencing clone quantification. TCRdb reanalysed the PCR reads using MiXCR and keeps one entry per CDR3 protein. The repertoire has about 510,000 distinct CDR3 sequences, about 25% of them found once; the top ten carry under 0.8%. The sequenced sample was naive CD8+ T cells from blood, with Jurkat cell RNA spiked in. Receptor source: a human donor in good health. Some libraries in this study had Jurkat cell RNA spiked in. The CDR3 runs from the conserved cysteine through the conserved F or W. The order of the fields is V gene, D gene, clone size, J gene, CDR3 DNA, CDR3 protein. D genes are given only for firm matches. Some rows have no size entry. The others give once, few or many, or a class for an expanded clone.

TRBV2	TRBD1	many	TRBJ1-2	TGTGCCAGCAGTGAACTTGGACAGGGGAGGGATGGCTACACCTTC	CASSELGQGRDGYTF
TRBV6-5	NA	few	TRBJ2-7	TGTGCCAGCAGTTACTCGGGGACACTGAACTACGAGCAGTACTTC	CASSYSGTLNYEQYF
TRBV20-1	NA	few	TRBJ1-1	TGCAGTGCTACTCAGATGAACACTGAAGCTTTCTTT	CSATQMNTEAFF
TRBV27	NA	NA	TRBJ2-7	TGTGCCAGCAGTCCCCGGGTAGCGCTAAGGAACGCGCAGTACTTC	CASSPRVALRNAQYF
TRBV19	NA	few	TRBJ1-2	TGTGCCAGTAGTATACCAGGACGCCTAGAGGGCTACACCTTC	CASSIPGRLEGYTF
TRBV19	TRBD1	many	TRBJ2-7	TGTGCCACGACAGTTATGGGACAGGGAACCTACGAGCAGTACTTC	CATTVMGQGTYEQYF
TRBV5-4	NA	few	TRBJ1-1	TGTGCCAGCAGCTGGCAAGGTCGCCGCACGAACACTGAAGCTTTCTTT	CASSWQGRRTNTEAFF
TRBV2	NA	NA	TRBJ2-7	TGTGCCAGCAAAACTCCCAGCTCCTCCGAGCAGTACTTC	CASKTPSSSEQYF
TRBV6-2/TRBV6-3	NA	NA	TRBJ2-3	TGTGCCAGCAGTTATGAGGCGGGGAGCACAGATACGCAGTATTTT	CASSYEAGSTDTQYF
TRBV9	TRBD1	NA	TRBJ1-5	TGTGCCAGCAGCGTAGAAGGGGGCGCGCGACAGCCCCAGCATTTT	CASSVEGGARQPQHF
TRBV27	NA	NA	TRBJ1-6	TGTGCCAGCAGTTTATCGTGGGCAGGGGAAAATTCACCCCTCCACTTT	CASSLSWAGENSPLHF
TRBV5-1	TRBD2	many	TRBJ2-3	TGCGCCAGCAGCCCCCCCGGGTCTAGCGGGGGCCTAAGCACAGATACGCAGTATTTT	CASSPPGSSGGLSTDTQYF
TRBV9	NA	few	TRBJ2-2	TGTGCCAGCAGCGACCCGGGACCGCTTACGGGGGAGCTGTTTTTT	CASSDPGPLTGELFF
TRBV28	NA	NA	TRBJ1-4	TGTGCCAGCAGTATGCCTGGGAGGGGGGGGAATGAAAAACTGGTTTTT	CASSMPGRGGNEKLVF
TRBV27	NA	NA	TRBJ2-7	TGTGCCAGCGGTCCCGGGGGGCTCTACGAGCAGTACTTC	CASGPGGLYEQYF
TRBV6-2/TRBV6-3	NA	few	TRBJ2-2	TGTGCCAGCAGTTACATCCATCGGGCAACGAACACCGGGGAGCTGTTTTTT	CASSYIHRATNTGELFF